The 13 T cell receptor beta chains below all came from one sample that was sequenced in a study of shared clonotypes between healthy human individuals. The data were produced by immunoSEQ multiplex PCR, yet TCRdb's version contains in-frame clones alone and is incomplete. The data show around 2.5 million clones, under 95% seen once. Sample: naive CD4+ T cells from PBMCs. Regarding subset: CD45RA+ positively selected. Every receptor here comes from a man aged 18 to 35 in good health. Some clones in this sample may be carry-over from other donors' samples.

V gene TRBV30 combines with J gene TRBJ2-2, with D perhaps TRBD1 (7 bases). The CDR3 sequence is 15 residues long. V was clipped by 5 bases and J by 5 bases, with 18 bases between them. The germline CDR1 and CDR2 sequences are GTSNPN and SVGIG (reference sequence). CDR3: CAWARGGGSTGELFF. The CDR3 nucleotides are TGTGCCTGGGCTAGAGGAGGGGGCTCAACCGGGGAGCTGTTTTTT.

This clone was counted a single time. The CDR3 sequence is CASSSYQAAYGYTF. In DNA, the CDR3 is TGTGCCAGCAGCTCTTACCAGGCGGCCTATGGCTACACCTTC. J is TRBJ1-2 and V is TRBV7-2, with no clear D. The V gene's germline CDR1 is SGHTA and CDR2 FQGNSA. V was shortened by 4 bases and J by 4 bases, with 13 bases between the two germline ends. This CDR3 is 14 amino acids long.

This chain joins TRBV14 and TRBJ1-1; a possible D gene is TRBD1 (6 bases). The CDR3 extends over 11 amino acids. Deletions cut 6 bases from V and 7 bases from J, with 9 bases between. The germline V gene encodes CDR1 SGHDN and CDR2 FVKESK. Here the CDR3 DNA reads TGTGCCAGCAGTCTACAGGGTGAAGCTTTCTTT. Translating it yields CASSLQGEAFF.

The J gene is TRBJ2-5, the V gene TRBV5-1, with D possibly matching TRBD2 (7 bases). The CDR3 extends over 14 amino acids. V was clipped by 6 bases and J by 2 bases, with 14 bases between them. From germline, CDR1 is SGHRS and CDR2 YFSETQ. This chain's CDR3 is CASNPGGSQETQYF. CDR3 sequence (DNA): TGCGCCAGCAACCCGGGGGGCAGTCAAGAGACCCAGTACTTC. Full variable domain (rest looked up from reference TRBV5-1 and TRBJ2-5): KAGVTQTPRYLIKTRGQQVTLSCSPISGHRSVSWYQQTPGQGLQFLFEYFSETQRNKGNFPGRFSGRQFSNSRSEMNVSTLELGDSALYLCASNPGGSQETQYFGPGTRLLVL.

This sequence joins TRBV4-3 and TRBJ2-2; 9 positions agree with TRBD2. J was trimmed by 4 bases and V by 1 base; bases with no gene match: 10. The germline gives CDR1 LGHNA, CDR2 YSLEER. The CDR3 covers 18 residues. CDR3 nucleotides: TGCGCCAGCAGCCAAGCCGGGGGCGGGAGGGCCGTCACCGGGGAGCTGTTTTTT. Its translation: CASSQAGGGRAVTGELFF.

V gene TRBV7-2 combines with J gene TRBJ2-1; no clear D. The CDR3 extends over 15 amino acids. CDR1 SGHTA and CDR2 FQGNSA come from the germline V gene. The V end lost 3 bases, the J end lost 3 bases, and 12 bases lay between the germline ends. The CDR3 loop reads CASSFHAVNYNEQFF. DNA for the CDR3: TGTGCCAGCAGCTTTCACGCCGTTAACTACAATGAGCAGTTCTTC. Full variable domain (missing parts from reference TRBV7-2 and TRBJ2-1): GAGVSQSPSNKVTEKGKDVELRCDPISGHTALYWYRQSLGQGLEFLIYFQGNSAPDKSGLPSDRFSAERTGGSVSTLTIQRTQQEDSAVYLCASSFHAVNYNEQFFGPGTRLTVL.

This chain uses TRBV27 with TRBJ2-7, with 8 bases matching TRBD2. The CDR3 length is 15 residues. The V and J ends lost 7 bases and 1 base, in that order; junction bases with no gene match: 9. Germline assignment: CDR1 MNHEY and CDR2 SMNVEV (reference sequence). CDR3 nucleotide sequence: TGTGCCAGCAAAGTTGGGGCGGGAGGTTCCTACGAGCAGTACTTC. It specifies CASKVGAGGSYEQYF.

The chain uses TRBV7-8 and TRBJ1-2; no reliable D call. The CDR3 spans 16 residues. Trimming took 1 base from V and 4 from J, leaving 16 bases between them. Looked up from germline, CDR1 is SGHVS and CDR2 is FQNEAQ. CDR3 nucleotide sequence: TGTGCCAGCAGCTTAGATCCGCTGGGCAGATCCTATGGCTACACCTTC. Its protein product is CASSLDPLGRSYGYTF.

The chain carries TRBV5-1 and TRBJ2-7; 10 nucleotides match TRBD1. CDR1 is SGHRS and CDR2 is YFSETQ in the germline V gene. J gave up 3 bases and V 3 bases, and 9 bases lay outside the gene matches. CDR3 length: 16 residues. The CDR3 here is CASSSSGTGVVYEQYF. The CDR3 DNA follows: TGCGCCAGCAGCTCCTCCGGGACAGGGGTAGTCTACGAGCAGTACTTC.

The chain employs TRBV18 and TRBJ1-2, with D unresolved. This CDR3 has 14 residues. Germline V gives CDR1 KGHSH, CDR2 LQKENI. Between the trimmed V and J ends, which lost 1 base and 1 base, there was a span of 7 bases. The CDR3 DNA follows: TGTGCCAGCTCACCACAAGGTTTTAACTATGGCTACACCTTC. It translates to CASSPQGFNYGYTF. Full variable domain (missing parts from reference TRBV18 and TRBJ1-2): NAGVMQNPRHLVRRRGQEARLRCSPMKGHSHVYWYRQLPEEGLKFMVYLQKENIIDESGMPKERFSAEFPKEGPSILRIQQVVRGDSAAYFCASSPQGFNYGYTFGSGTRLTVV.

V and J are TRBV5-4 and TRBJ2-5; 9 bases fit TRBD2. J lost 2 bases, V lost 3 bases, and 14 bases had no gene match. The germline V gene encodes CDR1 SGHNT and CDR2 YYREEE (reference sequence). The CDR3 totals 18 residues. This CDR3 is CASSWGSSGDYRQETQYF. As DNA, the CDR3 is TGTGCCAGCAGCTGGGGTTCTAGCGGGGATTATCGGCAAGAGACCCAGTACTTC.

This clone was seen a few times. This sequence joins TRBV4-1 and TRBJ1-5; the D is unclear. Trimming cost V 3 bases and J 8 bases, with 11 bases left between them. The CDR3 spans 13 residues. CDR1 is MGHRA and CDR2 is YSYEKL in the germline V gene. The CDR3 sequence is CASSHAFVEPQHF. The CDR3 bases are TGCGCCAGCAGCCACGCGTTCGTGGAGCCCCAGCATTTT.

On this clone itself: Other DNA sequences in this specimen translate into the identical CDR3. The rearrangement joins TRBV7-2 to TRBJ2-7; 8 nucleotides match TRBD2. The CDR3 is 14 residues long. Trimming removed 2 bases from V and 7 bases from J; junction bases left unmatched: 7. The germline gives CDR1 SGHTA, CDR2 FQGNSA. The DNA for the CDR3 is TGTGCCAGCAGCTTAACGGGAGGGCGCGGTGAGCAGTACTTC. It is translated as CASSLTGGRGEQYF.